The entry below gives a single TCR beta chain sequence along with its context. Its antigen is as yet unknown. Researchers ran the PCR with 60 Vbeta and 13 Jbeta primers. Clones were read by immunoSEQ multiplex PCR, and TCRdb kept only the in-frame ones, dropping some. The table has 85,000 to 100,000 clones, 80% seen once. The data originate from a study of cytomegalovirus exposure and HLA in healthy donors. The study's findings and limits: Earlier analysis looked at TCR beta V segments, and most were productive about 87% or about 30% of the time. A later analysis reportedly found that, within productive TCRs, an Asian-associated ancestry cluster had fewer N-insertions than the mean observed across the roughly 690 donors. Analyses of presence and absence presupposed an approximately uniform sequencing depth across donors. In vitro checks showed that a few CMV-associated chains really do target CMV antigens.

The V and J ends lost 4 bases and 4 bases respectively, with 9 bases between them. Germline V gene data show CDR1 as SGHTA and CDR2 as FQGTGA. The CDR3 has 13 residues. The TCR was taken from a man younger than 40 in good health and CMV-seronegative. The sample consisted of PBMCs. The gene calls are TRBV7-3 and TRBJ2-3; D gene uncertain. The chain's CDR3 is CASSSPFADTQYF. The CDR3 DNA is TGTGCCAGCAGCTCTCCCTTCGCAGATACGCAGTATTTT.